These T cell receptor beta chains were read from a single sample in a study of CD8 T cells in Susac syndrome. TCRdb itself ran the immunoSEQ multiplex PCR reads through MiXCR, one entry per CDR3 protein. The sample yields 95,000 to 150,000 distinct CDR3 sequences, roughly 94% seen once. Sequenced sample: CD8+ T cells from PBMCs. These TCRs come from a human donor with Susac syndrome. Both conserved end residues are trimmed from each CDR3.

j_call	v_call	cdr3_aa
TRBJ2-7	TRBV29-1	SAQTRGEQY
TRBJ2-2	TRBV20-1	SARGRDVRELF
TRBJ1-2	TRBV3-1	ASSPRGANYGYT
TRBJ1-3	TRBV2	ASSDNTRSGNTIY
TRBJ2-4	TRBV6-5	ASSPGNIQY
TRBJ2-3	TRBV7-9	ASSYPTGHSTDTQY
TRBJ1-5	TRBV27	ASSLRFSNQPQH
TRBJ2-5	TRBV7-6	ASSLAAETQY
TRBJ2-7	TRBV7-2	ASSLRQVYEQY
TRBJ2-5	TRBV2	ASSESAGGLATQY
TRBJ1-4	TRBV14	ASSQTGDNEKLF
TRBJ2-2	TRBV18	ASSPVASNTGELF
TRBJ2-5	TRBV11-2	ASSQDASFETQY
TRBJ2-1	TRBV7-8	ASSLAGHDEQF
TRBJ2-3	TRBV24-1	ATSDRTGQGTDTQY
TRBJ2-2	TRBV4-3	ASSHLTGELF
TRBJ2-1	TRBV6-5	ASSYSDHSGGPNNEQF
TRBJ1-1	TRBV4-3	ASSDTGGYLNTEAF
TRBJ1-2	TRBV3-1	ASSQDRHGPNYGYT
TRBJ2-2	TRBV29-1	SVVVRDPGSGELF
TRBJ2-6	TRBV29-1	SVEEDLLSGANVLT
TRBJ2-5	TRBV12-3/TRBV12-4	ASRVQGLQETQY
TRBJ1-2	TRBV6-1	ASSETGINYGYT
TRBJ2-3	TRBV4-1	ASSQVISSDTQY
TRBJ2-1	TRBV29-1	SGSVGYNEQF
TRBJ1-6	TRBV7-2	ASSFRPPGQLSPLH
TRBJ2-7	TRBV12-5	ASGLVLRTDTYEQY
TRBJ1-2	TRBV14	ASSPNSGGYT
TRBJ2-7	TRBV20-1	SAKGTELGDYEQY
TRBJ2-1	TRBV29-1	SVDGQGVLGNEQF
TRBJ1-6	TRBV21-1	ASSKDEEDISPLH
TRBJ1-2	TRBV4-1	ASSQDEGNYGYT
TRBJ2-5	TRBV7-2	ASSLDPGNPYQETQY
TRBJ2-1	TRBV25-1	ASSSGTGPYNEQF
TRBJ1-1	TRBV6-5	ASSPRQGWTEAF
TRBJ2-7	TRBV25-1	ASRSGGFDEQY
TRBJ2-2	TRBV6-2/TRBV6-3	ASTPTTGHRTGELF
TRBJ1-6	TRBV5-4	ASSLPDRVNSPLH
TRBJ2-7	TRBV15	ATSIERGPSYEQY
TRBJ2-7	TRBV5-1	ASSLDGGISYEQY
TRBJ1-6	TRBV9	ASSPDRGRSYNSPLH
TRBJ1-1	TRBV3-1	ASSQNEEAF
TRBJ2-2	TRBV9	ASSPRLAGTGELF
TRBJ2-2	TRBV20-1	SARGDRDRNTGELF
TRBJ2-7	TRBV20-1	SASRDGSSYEQY
TRBJ1-6	TRBV15	ATSRDRQGFNSPLH
TRBJ1-1	TRBV6-6	ASSLNMNTEAF
TRBJ1-2	TRBV7-9	ASSSPLGTEGYT
TRBJ2-5	TRBV6-1	ASGDMTGQETQY
TRBJ1-4	TRBV29-1	SVEDPGSREKLF
TRBJ2-2	TRBV29-1	SVTGGSGELF